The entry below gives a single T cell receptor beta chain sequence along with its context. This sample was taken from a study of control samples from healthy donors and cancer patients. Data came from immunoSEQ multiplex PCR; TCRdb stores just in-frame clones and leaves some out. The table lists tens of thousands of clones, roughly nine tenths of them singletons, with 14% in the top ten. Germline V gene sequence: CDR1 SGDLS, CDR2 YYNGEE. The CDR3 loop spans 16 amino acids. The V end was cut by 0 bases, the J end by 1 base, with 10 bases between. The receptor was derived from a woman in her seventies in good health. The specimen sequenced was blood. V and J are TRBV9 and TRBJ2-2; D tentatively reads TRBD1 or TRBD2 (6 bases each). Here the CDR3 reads CASSVGRGVNTGELFF. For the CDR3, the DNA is TGTGCCAGCAGCGTAGGTAGGGGGGTGAACACCGGGGAGCTGTTTTTT.